These 3 T cell receptor beta chains share one sample of origin, sequenced in a study of patients and donors after allogeneic stem cell transplantation. Each CDR3 protein gets one entry after TCRdb re-called the RT-PCR reads with MiXCR. Of 9,500 to 15,000 distinct CDR3 sequences in the sample, roughly a quarter were seen once. The specimen sequenced was blood, either unsorted or a sorted T cell fraction (not recorded which). These receptors were collected from a human donor who was either an allogeneic HSCT recipient or a stem cell or donor lymphocyte infusion donor (not recorded which). It is not recorded whose cells these are; they may come from a transplant donor.

The rearrangement joins TRBV7-9 to TRBJ2-1, with no clear D. The CDR3 sequence is 14 residues long. V was trimmed by 4 bases and J by 9 bases, leaving 16 bases between them. Germline CDR1 SEHNR, CDR2 FQNEAQ (reference sequence). The CDR3 loop is CASSSLLLNPEQFF. CDR3 coding DNA: TGTGCCAGCAGCTCCCTCCTACTGAACCCTGAGCAGTTCTTC.

This chain uses TRBV10-3 with TRBJ2-7; D perhaps matches TRBD1 (6 bases). V lost 0 bases and J lost 2, with 11 bases in between. The CDR3 sequence is 15 residues long. Germline-derived CDR1 and CDR2 are ENHRY and SYGVKD. The CDR3 coding sequence is TGTGCCATCAGTGAGTCAGGACAGAGCGCCTACGAGCAGTACTTC. Amino acids: CAISESGQSAYEQYF.

There are many counts of this clonotype. The chain recombines TRBV10-3 with TRBJ1-1; TRBD1 might be the D (5 bases). The CDR3 sequence is 14 residues long. Trimming took 8 bases from V and 6 from J, leaving 19 bases between them. CDR1 and CDR2 from the germline V gene are ENHRY and SYGVKD. The CDR3 DNA sequence: TGTGCCATCGGAAGGGGCCCCCAACTAGCTGAAGCTTTCTTT. This sequence encodes CAIGRGPQLAEAFF.